This paragraph covers one TCR beta chain sequence. The antigen is undetermined. These data come from a study of identical twins' blood T cells. Study information: Roughly 12 libraries, six alpha and six beta, gave around 50 million reads. Findings and caveats of the study: Shared environment remains a possible cause of twin similarity. Top TCRbeta clonotypes were shared more with twin than unrelated donors.

V was clipped by 4 bases and J by 3 bases, with 14 bases between them. The CDR3 runs 15 residues. The germline gives CDR1 SGDLS, CDR2 YYNGEE. The donors were healthy female monozygous twins, three pairs in total. TCRdb reprocessed the 5' RACE reads with MiXCR, giving one entry per CDR3 protein. The table lists a few hundred thousand distinct CDR3 sequences, roughly 31% of them singletons, with about 6.1% in the top ten. V usage is TRBV9 and J usage is TRBJ1-5; D is ambiguous. The sample comprised PBMCs. The source is a woman aged 18 to 55 in good health. CDR3 nucleotide sequence: TGTGCCAGCAGCCCTTCCCCCCAGAACAATCAGCCCCAGCATTTT. This translates into CASSPSPQNNQPQHF.